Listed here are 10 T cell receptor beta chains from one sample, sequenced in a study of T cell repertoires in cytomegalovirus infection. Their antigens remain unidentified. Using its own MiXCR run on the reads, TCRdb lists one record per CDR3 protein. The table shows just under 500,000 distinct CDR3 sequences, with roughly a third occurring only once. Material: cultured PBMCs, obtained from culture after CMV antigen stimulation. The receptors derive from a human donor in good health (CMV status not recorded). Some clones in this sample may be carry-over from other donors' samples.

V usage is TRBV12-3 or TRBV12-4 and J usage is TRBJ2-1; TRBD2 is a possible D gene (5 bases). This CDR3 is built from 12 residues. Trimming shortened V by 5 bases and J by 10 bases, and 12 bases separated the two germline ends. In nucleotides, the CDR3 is TGTGCCAGCAGTGCTGGACTGGTCGAGCAGTTCTTC. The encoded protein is CASSAGLVEQFF.

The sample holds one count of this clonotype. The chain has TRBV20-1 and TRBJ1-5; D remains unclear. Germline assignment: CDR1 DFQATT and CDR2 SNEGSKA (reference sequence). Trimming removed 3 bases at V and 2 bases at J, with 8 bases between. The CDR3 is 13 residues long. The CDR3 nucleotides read TGCAGTGCTAGGTATGAGGGCAATCAGCCCCAGCATTTT. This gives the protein CSARYEGNQPQHF.

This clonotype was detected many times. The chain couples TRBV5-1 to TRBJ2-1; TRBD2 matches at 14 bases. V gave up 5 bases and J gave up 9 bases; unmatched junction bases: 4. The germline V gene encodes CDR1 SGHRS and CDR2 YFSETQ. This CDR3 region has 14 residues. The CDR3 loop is CASRGLAGAGEQFF. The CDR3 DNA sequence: TGCGCCAGCAGGGGACTAGCGGGAGCGGGTGAGCAGTTCTTC.

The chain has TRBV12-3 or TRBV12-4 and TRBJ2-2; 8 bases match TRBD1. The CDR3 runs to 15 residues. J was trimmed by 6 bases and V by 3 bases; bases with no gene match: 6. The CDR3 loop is CASSLWQGAAGELFF. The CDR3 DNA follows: TGTGCCAGCAGTTTGTGGCAGGGGGCCGCCGGGGAGCTGTTTTTT.

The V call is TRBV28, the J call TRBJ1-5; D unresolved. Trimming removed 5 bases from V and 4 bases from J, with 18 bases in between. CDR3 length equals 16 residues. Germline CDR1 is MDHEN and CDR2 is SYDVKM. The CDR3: CASSDLRAPLNQPQHF. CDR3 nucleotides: TGTGCCAGCAGTGACCTCCGGGCCCCGTTGAATCAGCCCCAGCATTTT.

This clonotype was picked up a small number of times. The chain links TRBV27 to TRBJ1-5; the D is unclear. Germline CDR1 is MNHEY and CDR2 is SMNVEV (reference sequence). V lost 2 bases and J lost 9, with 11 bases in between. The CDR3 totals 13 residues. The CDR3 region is CASSLTPIWPQHF. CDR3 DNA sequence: TGTGCCAGCAGTTTAACCCCAATATGGCCCCAGCATTTT.

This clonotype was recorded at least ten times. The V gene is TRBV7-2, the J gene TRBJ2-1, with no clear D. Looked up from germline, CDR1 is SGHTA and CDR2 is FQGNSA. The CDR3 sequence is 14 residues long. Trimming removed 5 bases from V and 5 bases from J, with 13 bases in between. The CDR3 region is CASSPRLGDNEQFF. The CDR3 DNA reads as TGTGCCAGCAGCCCCAGGCTAGGTGACAATGAGCAGTTCTTC.

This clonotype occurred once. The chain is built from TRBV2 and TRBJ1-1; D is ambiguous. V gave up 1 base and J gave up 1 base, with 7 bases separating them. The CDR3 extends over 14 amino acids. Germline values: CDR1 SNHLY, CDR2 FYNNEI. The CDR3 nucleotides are TGTGCCAGCAGTGAAGTGGGCGGGAACACTGAAGCTTTCTTT. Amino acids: CASSEVGGNTEAFF.

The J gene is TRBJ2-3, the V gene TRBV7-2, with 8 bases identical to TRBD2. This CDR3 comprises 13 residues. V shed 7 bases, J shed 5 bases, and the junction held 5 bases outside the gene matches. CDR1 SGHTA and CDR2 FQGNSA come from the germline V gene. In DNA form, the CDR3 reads TGTGCCAGCATCCTCGGGAGGGAAGATACGCAGTATTTT. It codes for CASILGREDTQYF. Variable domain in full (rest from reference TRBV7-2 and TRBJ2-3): GAGVSQSPSNKVTEKGKDVELRCDPISGHTALYWYRQSLGQGLEFLIYFQGNSAPDKSGLPSDRFSAERTGGSVSTLTIQRTQQEDSAVYLCASILGREDTQYFGPGTRLTVL.

The CDR3 sequence: CASSPGTVSYNEQFF. The CDR3 region has the DNA TGTGCCAGCAGCCCAGGGACTGTCTCCTACAATGAGCAGTTCTTC. The V call is TRBV9, the J call TRBJ2-1, with D possibly TRBD2 on 6 matching bases. The CDR3 consists of 15 residues. With 4 bases removed from V and 0 bases from J, the gap between germline ends came to 11 bases. The V gene's germline CDR1 is SGDLS and CDR2 YYNGEE. The whole variable domain, remainder taken from reference TRBV9 and TRBJ2-1, is DSGVTQTPKHLITATGQRVTLRCSPRSGDLSVYWYQQSLDQGLQFLIQYYNGEERAKGNILERFSAQQFPDLHSELNLSSLELGDSALYFCASSPGTVSYNEQFFGPGTRLTVL.